The 27 T cell receptor beta chains presented below share a single source sample, sequenced in a study of blood T cell repertoires in COVID-19. Data came from immunoSEQ multiplex PCR; TCRdb stores just in-frame clones and leaves some out. The sample includes 180,000 or so clones, 85% of them seen just once. Sample: PBMCs or T cells enriched from blood (not recorded which). Source of these receptors: a man aged 40-49 years who had recovered from COVID-19.

The rearrangement uses TRBV6-2 or TRBV6-3 and TRBJ2-7, with 8 positions matching TRBD2. Germline V gives CDR1 MNHEY, CDR2 SVGEGT. CDR3 length equals 17 residues. V was clipped by 5 bases and J by 7 bases; unmatched bases: 19. This chain's CDR3 is CASSSSTSGGRLREQYF. As DNA, the CDR3 is TGTGCCAGCAGTAGTAGCACTAGCGGCGGTCGCTTGAGGGAGCAGTACTTC.

The chain links TRBV7-9 to TRBJ1-2; D is undetermined. Germline assignment: CDR1 SEHNR and CDR2 FQNEAQ (reference sequence). Trimming left V 8 bases short and J 4 bases short, with 14 bases between. The CDR3 covers 13 residues. DNA for the CDR3: TGTGCCAGCTATCCCCAGGCAGCCTATGGCTACACCTTC. Protein: CASYPQAAYGYTF.

This rearrangement joins TRBV13 to TRBJ1-2; TRBD1 aligns across 7 bases. The CDR3 is 12 amino acids. The V and J ends lost 3 bases and 7 bases, in that order; junction bases with no gene match: 2. The germline CDR1 and CDR2 sequences are PRHDT and FYEKMQ (reference sequence). This CDR3 is CASSFDRAGYTF. CDR3 nucleotides: TGTGCCAGCAGCTTCGACAGGGCTGGCTACACCTTC.

The rearrangement links TRBV7-9 to TRBJ2-7, with 8 bases lining up with TRBD1. CDR1 and CDR2 (germline): SEHNR, FQNEAQ (reference sequence). The CDR3 totals 14 residues. Trimming removed 5 bases from V and 2 bases from J; junction bases left unmatched: 5. The CDR3: CASSAGQAAYEQYF. CDR3 in DNA: TGTGCCAGCAGCGCGGGACAGGCCGCCTACGAGCAGTACTTC.

This chain connects TRBV15 to TRBJ2-5; the D gene is possibly TRBD2 (6 bases). Between the trimmed V and J ends, which lost 8 bases and 2 bases, there was a span of 15 bases. Germline assignment: CDR1 LNHNV and CDR2 YYDKDF (reference sequence). The CDR3 runs to 14 residues. CDR3 DNA sequence: TGTGCCACCTCAACCCGGGACTTTCAAGAGACCCAGTACTTC. Its translation is CATSTRDFQETQYF.

J is TRBJ1-5 and V is TRBV9; D might be TRBD1 (6 bases). The ends were cut back, 4 bases at V and 3 bases at J, with 14 bases in the middle. CDR1 is SGDLS and CDR2 is YYNGEE in the germline V gene. The CDR3 length is 15 residues. The chain's CDR3 is CASSPSQGNNQPQHF. The CDR3 DNA reads as TGTGCCAGCAGCCCTAGCCAGGGGAACAATCAGCCCCAGCATTTT.

The chain couples TRBV5-6 to TRBJ2-6; the match to TRBD1 covers 7 bases. The CDR3 spans 18 residues. Germline CDR1 SGHDT, CDR2 YYEEEE. Trimming took 2 bases from V and 1 from J; bases not matched to a gene: 9. The CDR3 DNA follows: TGTGCCAGCAGCTTTCCAGACAGGGTGCCTTCTGGGGCCAACGTCCTGACTTTC. This codes for CASSFPDRVPSGANVLTF.

This clone was seen just once. V and J are TRBV27 and TRBJ1-5; weak D call: TRBD1 (5 bases). There are 14 residues in the CDR3. CDR1 is MNHEY and CDR2 is SMNVEV in the germline V gene (reference sequence). Trimming left V 3 bases short and J 3 bases short, with 9 bases between. This chain's CDR3 is CASSFQGNNQPQHF. CDR3 sequence (DNA): TGTGCCAGCAGTTTCCAGGGCAACAATCAGCCCCAGCATTTT.

The gene calls are TRBV18 and TRBJ2-5; possibly TRBD2 for D (6 bases). The V gene lost 4 bases and the J gene lost 5 bases, with 11 bases spanning the gap. The CDR3 has 13 amino acids. CDR1 and CDR2 from the germline V gene are KGHSH and LQKENI. CDR3 region: CASSRGVEETQYF. As DNA, the CDR3 is TGTGCCAGCTCACGGGGGGTCGAGGAGACCCAGTACTTC.

This rearrangement joins TRBV19 to TRBJ1-1; no firm D call. V was shortened by 3 bases and J by 0 bases, with 5 bases between the two germline ends. Germline values: CDR1 LNHDA, CDR2 SQIVND (reference sequence). The length of the CDR3 is 13 residues. CDR3 coding DNA: TGTGCCAGTAGTATGCGGCTGAACACTGAAGCTTTCTTT. It encodes CASSMRLNTEAFF.

The V and J genes are TRBV6-6 and TRBJ1-3; weak D call: TRBD1 (6 bases). The CDR3 loop spans 15 amino acids. Germline V lookup: CDR1 MNHNY, CDR2 SVGAGI (reference sequence). Trimming stripped 6 bases from V and 2 bases from J, with 14 bases between. CDR3 in DNA: TGTGCCAGCAGGTCCCCCGGGGACACTGGAAACACCATATATTTT. Residues: CASRSPGDTGNTIYF.

V usage is TRBV18 and J usage is TRBJ1-1; D is perhaps TRBD1 (5 bases). CDR1 is KGHSH, CDR2 LQKENI, per germline. This CDR3 has 14 residues. V lost 3 bases and J 3 bases, leaving 11 bases between the germline ends. The CDR3 spells CASSPQRDYTEAFF. The CDR3, as DNA: TGTGCCAGCTCACCGCAGAGGGACTACACTGAAGCTTTCTTT.

The genes are TRBV12-5 and TRBJ1-5, with D hard to call. Looked up from germline, CDR1 is LGHNT and CDR2 is FRNRAP. The CDR3 is made up of 16 amino acids. Deletions cut 0 bases from V and 0 bases from J, with 9 bases between. CDR3 DNA: TGTGCTAGTGGTTTGGTACTAGGCATTAGCAATCAGCCCCAGCATTTT. It encodes CASGLVLGISNQPQHF.

Comments on this clone: The junction shows a germline mismatch at one end, possibly a read error. V and J are TRBV12-5 and TRBJ2-7, with D perhaps TRBD2 (6 bases). This CDR3 is 10 amino acids long. CDR1 and CDR2 (germline): LGHNT, FRNRAP. CDR3 amino acids: CASGLVLGGF. The DNA of the CDR3 is TGTGCTAGTGGTTTGGTACTGGGGGGCTTC.

The V call is TRBV5-1, the J call TRBJ2-5, with D maybe TRBD1 (5 bases). Trimming left V 0 bases short and J 0 bases short, with 12 bases between. This CDR3 contains 16 residues. Germline V lookup: CDR1 SGHRS, CDR2 YFSETQ. The CDR3 bases are TGCGCCAGCAGCTTGGCCACAGGAACGTACCAAGAGACCCAGTACTTC. It codes for CASSLATGTYQETQYF.

CDR3 nucleotides: TGTGCCAGCAGCTTGGCCGAGCGGATTTCGAGCTACACCTTC. Amino acid sequence: CASSLAERISSYTF. This chain joins TRBV5-4 and TRBJ1-2; D not certain. In germline, CDR1 is SGHNT, CDR2 YYREEE (reference sequence). Deletions cut 0 bases from V and 9 bases from J, with 15 bases between. The CDR3 is made up of 14 amino acids.

The V call is TRBV6-4, the J call TRBJ2-6; unclear D gene. CDR3 length: 16 amino acids. CDR1 is MRHNA, CDR2 SNTAGT, per germline. With 2 bases removed from V and 0 bases from J, the gap between germline ends came to 8 bases. DNA of the CDR3: TGTGCCAGCAGTGACGGGCACCACTCTGGGGCCAACGTCCTGACTTTC. It codes for CASSDGHHSGANVLTF.

The chain combines TRBV30 with TRBJ1-2; D perhaps matches TRBD1 (5 bases). The ends were cut back, 1 base at V and 3 bases at J, with 6 bases in the middle. Germline CDR1 and CDR2: GTSNPN and SVGIG (reference sequence). The CDR3 contains 12 residues. This CDR3 is CAWSGQHYGYTF. Written as DNA, the CDR3 is TGTGCCTGGAGTGGACAGCACTATGGCTACACCTTC.

This clone came up once. The rearrangement joins TRBV6-5 to TRBJ1-4, with unresolved D. Germline V lookup: CDR1 MNHEY, CDR2 SVGAGI. V dropped 2 bases and J dropped 9 bases, with 13 bases sitting between them. This CDR3 is 14 amino acids long. The DNA for the CDR3 is TGTGCCAGCAGTTACGAGGGTGGGCCCAAAAAACTGTTTTTT. It specifies CASSYEGGPKKLFF.

This rearrangement joins TRBV6-5 to TRBJ1-2; perhaps TRBD1 as D (6 bases). Trimming took 5 bases from V and 2 from J, leaving 12 bases between them. Germline CDR1 reads MNHEY; CDR2 reads SVGAGI. The CDR3 contains 14 residues. The CDR3 DNA follows: TGTGCCAGCAGTCCCAGGGGATCGAACTATGGCTACACCTTC. It is translated as CASSPRGSNYGYTF.

The chain carries TRBV2 and TRBJ1-2; the match to TRBD1 covers 7 bases. The germline V gene encodes CDR1 SNHLY and CDR2 FYNNEI. This CDR3 has 12 residues. J lost 3 bases, V lost 6 bases, and 1 base had no gene match. CDR3 loop: CASRGTDYGYTF. Written as DNA, the CDR3 is TGTGCCAGCAGGGGGACAGACTATGGCTACACCTTC.

CDR3 in DNA: TGTGCCAGCAGTTTTGGCAGCGGGAGGGCTGGCGGGGAGCTGTTTTTT. Translating it yields CASSFGSGRAGGELFF. The V gene is TRBV28, the J gene TRBJ2-2; 10 bases match TRBD2. This CDR3 has 16 residues. Germline lookup yields CDR1 MDHEN and CDR2 SYDVKM. Germline trimming cut 3 bases from V and 7 bases from J; bases unmatched to any gene: 8.

The chain employs TRBV28 and TRBJ2-1, with D possibly matching TRBD2 (6 bases). Per the germline V gene, CDR1 is MDHEN and CDR2 is SYDVKM. The CDR3 covers 14 residues. V shed 5 bases and J shed 12 bases, with 20 bases lying between them. As DNA, the CDR3 is TGTGCCAGCAGTCCCGGGGCGGCCGGGGGTTGGCAGTTCTTC. It translates to CASSPGAAGGWQFF.

V usage is TRBV5-1 and J usage is TRBJ2-1; D not certain. The germline CDR1 and CDR2 sequences are SGHRS and YFSETQ. Trimming left V 0 bases short and J 5 bases short, with 15 bases between. This CDR3 has 16 residues. The CDR3 is CASSLEVGVRNNEQFF. The CDR3 DNA sequence: TGCGCCAGCAGCTTGGAAGTAGGAGTCCGGAACAATGAGCAGTTCTTC.

The V gene is TRBV11-3, the J gene TRBJ1-1; possible D gene TRBD1, 6 bases. This CDR3 has 15 residues. CDR1 is SGHNT and CDR2 is YENEEA in the germline V gene. The V end lost 1 base, the J end lost 1 base, and 10 bases lay between the germline ends. CDR3 in DNA: TGTGCCAGCAGCTTAGCCGGGACACAGAACACTGAAGCTTTCTTT. It specifies CASSLAGTQNTEAFF.

The V call is TRBV27, the J call TRBJ2-1; 9 nucleotides line up with TRBD1. The ends lost 5 bases at V and 6 bases at J; junction bases unmatched: 14. Germline CDR1 reads MNHEY; CDR2 reads SMNVEV (reference sequence). The length of the CDR3 is 17 residues. In nucleotides, the CDR3 is TGTGCCAGCAGTCCCACTAGGACAGGGGCGCCTTTCAATGAGCAGTTCTTC. Translation gives CASSPTRTGAPFNEQFF.

The chain's CDR3 is CASGDQQGAAQPQHF. CDR3 coding DNA: TGTGCTAGTGGGGACCAGCAGGGGGCGGCTCAGCCCCAGCATTTT. The V gene is TRBV12-5, the J gene TRBJ1-5; 8 positions match TRBD1. The CDR3 loop spans 15 amino acids. With V trimmed by 6 bases and J by 6 bases, 10 bases remained unmatched. CDR1 and CDR2 from the germline V gene are LGHNT and FRNRAP. Based on the CDR3 plus reference TRBV12-5 and TRBJ1-5, the full variable domain is DARVTQTPRHKVTEMGQEVTMRCQPILGHNTVFWYRQTMMQGLELLAYFRNRAPLDDSGMPKDRFSAEMPDATLATLKIQPSEPRDSAVYFCASGDQQGAAQPQHFGDGTRLSIL.